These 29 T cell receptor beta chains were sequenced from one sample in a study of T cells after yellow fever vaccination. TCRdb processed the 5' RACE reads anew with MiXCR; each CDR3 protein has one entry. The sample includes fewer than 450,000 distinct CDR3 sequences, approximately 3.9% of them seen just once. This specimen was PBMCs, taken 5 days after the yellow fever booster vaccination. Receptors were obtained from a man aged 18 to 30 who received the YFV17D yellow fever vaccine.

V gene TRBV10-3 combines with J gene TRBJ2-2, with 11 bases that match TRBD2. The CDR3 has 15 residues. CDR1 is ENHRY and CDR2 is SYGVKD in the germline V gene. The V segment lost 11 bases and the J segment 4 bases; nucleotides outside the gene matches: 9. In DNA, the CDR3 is TGTGCCTCATCCGGGACTAGCGGAACCACCGGGGAGCTGTTTTTT. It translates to CASSGTSGTTGELFF.

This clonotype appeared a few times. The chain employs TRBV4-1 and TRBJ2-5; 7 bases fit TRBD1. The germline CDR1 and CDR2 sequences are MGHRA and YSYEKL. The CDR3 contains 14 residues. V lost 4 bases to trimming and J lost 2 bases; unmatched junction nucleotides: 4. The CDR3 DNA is TGCGCCAGCAGCCGAGAGGGACAGCAAGAGACCCAGTACTTC. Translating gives CASSREGQQETQYF.

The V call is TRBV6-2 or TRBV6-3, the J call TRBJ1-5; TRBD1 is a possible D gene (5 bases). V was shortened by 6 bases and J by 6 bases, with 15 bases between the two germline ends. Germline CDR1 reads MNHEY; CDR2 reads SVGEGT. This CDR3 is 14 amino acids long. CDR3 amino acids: CASSQSGGFQPQHF. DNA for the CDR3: TGTGCCAGCAGCCAGTCGGGGGGATTTCAGCCCCAGCATTTT.

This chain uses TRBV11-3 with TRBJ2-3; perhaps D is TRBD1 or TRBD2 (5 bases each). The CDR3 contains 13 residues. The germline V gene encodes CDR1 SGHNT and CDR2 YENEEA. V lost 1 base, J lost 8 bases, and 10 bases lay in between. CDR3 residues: CASSLAGSGTQYF. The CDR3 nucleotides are TGTGCCAGCAGCTTAGCAGGGAGCGGTACGCAGTATTTT.

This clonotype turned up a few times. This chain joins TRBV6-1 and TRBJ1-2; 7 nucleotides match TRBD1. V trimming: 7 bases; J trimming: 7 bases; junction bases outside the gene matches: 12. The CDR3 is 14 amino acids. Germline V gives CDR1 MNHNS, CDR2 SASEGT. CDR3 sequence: CASIPSRQGRGYTF. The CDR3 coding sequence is TGTGCCAGCATCCCTTCTAGACAGGGTCGTGGCTACACCTTC.

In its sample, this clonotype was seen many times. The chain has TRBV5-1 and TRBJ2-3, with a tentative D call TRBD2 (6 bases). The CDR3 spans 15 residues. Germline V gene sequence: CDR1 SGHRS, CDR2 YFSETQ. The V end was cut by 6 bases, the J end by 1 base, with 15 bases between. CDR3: CASIRGSGGTDTQYF. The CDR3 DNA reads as TGCGCCAGCATCCGAGGTAGCGGAGGCACAGATACGCAGTATTTT.

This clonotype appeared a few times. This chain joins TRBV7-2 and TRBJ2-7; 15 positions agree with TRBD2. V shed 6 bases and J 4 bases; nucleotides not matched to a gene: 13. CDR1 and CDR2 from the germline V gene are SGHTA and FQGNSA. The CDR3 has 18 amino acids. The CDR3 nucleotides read TGTGCCAGCAGACGAAACGCCGGACTAGCGGGGGGGCAATACGAGCAGTACTTC. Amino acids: CASRRNAGLAGGQYEQYF. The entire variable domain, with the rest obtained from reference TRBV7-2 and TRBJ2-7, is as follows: GAGVSQSPSNKVTEKGKDVELRCDPISGHTALYWYRQSLGQGLEFLIYFQGNSAPDKSGLPSDRFSAERTGGSVSTLTIQRTQQEDSAVYLCASRRNAGLAGGQYEQYFGPGTRLTVT.

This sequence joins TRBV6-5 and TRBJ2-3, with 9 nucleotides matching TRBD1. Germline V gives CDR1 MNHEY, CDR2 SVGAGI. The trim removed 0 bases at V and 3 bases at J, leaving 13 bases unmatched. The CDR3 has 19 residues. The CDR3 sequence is CASSYSGSGTGKRTDTQYF. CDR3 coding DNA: TGTGCCAGCAGTTACTCGGGGTCGGGGACAGGGAAAAGGACAGATACGCAGTATTTT.

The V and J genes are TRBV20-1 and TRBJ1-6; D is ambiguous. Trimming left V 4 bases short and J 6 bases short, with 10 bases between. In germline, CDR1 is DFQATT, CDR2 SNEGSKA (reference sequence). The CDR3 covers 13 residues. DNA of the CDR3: TGCAGTGCTATTTCCAGGCCTAATTCACCCCTCCACTTT. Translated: CSAISRPNSPLHF.

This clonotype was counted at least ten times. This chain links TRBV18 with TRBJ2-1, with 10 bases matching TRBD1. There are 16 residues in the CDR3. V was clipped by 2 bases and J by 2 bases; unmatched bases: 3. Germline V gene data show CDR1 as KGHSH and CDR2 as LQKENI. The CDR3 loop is CASSPTTGGPYNEQFF. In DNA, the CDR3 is TGTGCCAGCTCACCAACGACAGGGGGCCCCTACAATGAGCAGTTCTTC.

The CDR3 region is CASSPRQGYDYEQYV. In nucleotides, the CDR3 is TGTGCCAGCAGCCCCCGACAGGGATACGACTACGAGCAGTACGTC. This chain connects TRBV7-6 to TRBJ2-7, with 7 bases identical to TRBD1. This CDR3 has 15 amino acids. Trimming cost V 5 bases and J 3 bases; bases outside gene matches: 10. Germline CDR1 and CDR2: SGHVS and FNYEAQ.

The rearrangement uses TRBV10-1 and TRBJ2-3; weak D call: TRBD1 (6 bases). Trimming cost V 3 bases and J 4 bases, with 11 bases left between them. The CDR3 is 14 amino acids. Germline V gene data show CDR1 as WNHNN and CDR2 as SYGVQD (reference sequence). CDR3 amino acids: CASSEQGEADTQYF. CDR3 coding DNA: TGCGCCAGCAGTGAACAGGGCGAGGCAGATACGCAGTATTTT.

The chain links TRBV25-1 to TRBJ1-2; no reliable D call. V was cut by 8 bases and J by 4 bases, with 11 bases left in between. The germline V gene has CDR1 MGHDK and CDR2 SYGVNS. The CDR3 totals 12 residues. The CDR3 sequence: CASLDFLYGYTF. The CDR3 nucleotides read TGTGCCAGCTTAGATTTCCTCTATGGCTACACCTTC.

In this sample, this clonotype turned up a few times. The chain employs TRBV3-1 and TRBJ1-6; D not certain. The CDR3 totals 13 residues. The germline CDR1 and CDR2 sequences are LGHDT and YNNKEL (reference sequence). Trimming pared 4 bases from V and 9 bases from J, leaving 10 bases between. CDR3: CASSPPGFSPLHF. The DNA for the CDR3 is TGTGCCAGCAGCCCACCCGGGTTTTCACCCCTCCACTTT.

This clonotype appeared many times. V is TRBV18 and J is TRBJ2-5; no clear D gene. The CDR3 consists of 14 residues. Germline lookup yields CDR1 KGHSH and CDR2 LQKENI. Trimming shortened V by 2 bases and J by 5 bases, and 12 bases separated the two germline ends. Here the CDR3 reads CASSPKVLSETQYF. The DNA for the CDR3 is TGTGCCAGCTCACCAAAGGTCTTGTCCGAGACCCAGTACTTC.

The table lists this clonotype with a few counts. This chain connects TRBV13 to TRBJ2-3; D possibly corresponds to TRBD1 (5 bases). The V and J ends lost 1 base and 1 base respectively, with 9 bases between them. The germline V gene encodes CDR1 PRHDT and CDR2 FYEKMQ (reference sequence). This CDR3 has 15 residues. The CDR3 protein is CASSLVDRGTDTQYF. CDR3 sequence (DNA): TGTGCCAGCAGCTTAGTTGACAGAGGCACAGATACGCAGTATTTT.

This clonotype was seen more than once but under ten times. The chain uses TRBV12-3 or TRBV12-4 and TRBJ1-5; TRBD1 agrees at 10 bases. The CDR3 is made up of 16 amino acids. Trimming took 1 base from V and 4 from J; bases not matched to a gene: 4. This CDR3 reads CASSLGTGGKNQPQHF. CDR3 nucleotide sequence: TGTGCCAGCAGTTTAGGGACAGGGGGAAAGAATCAGCCCCAGCATTTT.

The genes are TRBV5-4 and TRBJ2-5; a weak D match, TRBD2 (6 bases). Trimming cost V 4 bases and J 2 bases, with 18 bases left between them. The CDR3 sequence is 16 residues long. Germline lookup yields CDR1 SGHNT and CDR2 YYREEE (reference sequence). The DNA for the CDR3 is TGTGCCAGCAGCCTATCATTACTAGCAACGCAAGAGACCCAGTACTTC. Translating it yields CASSLSLLATQETQYF.

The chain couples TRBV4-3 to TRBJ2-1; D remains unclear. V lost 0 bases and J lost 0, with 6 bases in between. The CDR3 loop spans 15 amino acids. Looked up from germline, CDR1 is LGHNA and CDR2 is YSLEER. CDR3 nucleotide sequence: TGCGCCAGCAGCCAAGATTATAGCTCCTACAATGAGCAGTTCTTC. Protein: CASSQDYSSYNEQFF.

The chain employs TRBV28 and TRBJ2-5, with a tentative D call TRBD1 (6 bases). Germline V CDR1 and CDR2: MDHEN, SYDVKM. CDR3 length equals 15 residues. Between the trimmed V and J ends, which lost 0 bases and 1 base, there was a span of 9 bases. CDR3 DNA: TGTGCCAGCAGTTTATGGGAGACAGGCCAAGAGACCCAGTACTTC. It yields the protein CASSLWETGQETQYF.

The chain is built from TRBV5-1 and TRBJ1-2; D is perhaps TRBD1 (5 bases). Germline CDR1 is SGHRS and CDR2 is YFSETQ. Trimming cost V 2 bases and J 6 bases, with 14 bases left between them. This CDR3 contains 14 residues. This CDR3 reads CASSFGGAVDGYTF. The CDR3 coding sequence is TGCGCCAGCAGCTTCGGCGGGGCGGTGGATGGCTACACCTTC. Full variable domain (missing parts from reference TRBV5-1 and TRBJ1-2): KAGVTQTPRYLIKTRGQQVTLSCSPISGHRSVSWYQQTPGQGLQFLFEYFSETQRNKGNFPGRFSGRQFSNSRSEMNVSTLELGDSALYLCASSFGGAVDGYTFGSGTRLTVV.

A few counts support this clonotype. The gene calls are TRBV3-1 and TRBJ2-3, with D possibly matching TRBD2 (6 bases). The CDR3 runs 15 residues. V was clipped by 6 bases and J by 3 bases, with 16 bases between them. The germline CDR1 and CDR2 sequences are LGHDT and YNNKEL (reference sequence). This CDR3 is CASRRYEEGTDTQYF. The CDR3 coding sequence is TGTGCCAGCAGGCGATACGAGGAGGGTACAGATACGCAGTATTTT.

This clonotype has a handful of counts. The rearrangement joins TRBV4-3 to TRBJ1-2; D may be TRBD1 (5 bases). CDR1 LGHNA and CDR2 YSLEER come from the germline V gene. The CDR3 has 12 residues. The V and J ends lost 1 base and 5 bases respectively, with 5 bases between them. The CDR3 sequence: CASSQAGYGYTF. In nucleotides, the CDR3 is TGCGCCAGCAGCCAAGCAGGGTATGGCTACACCTTC.

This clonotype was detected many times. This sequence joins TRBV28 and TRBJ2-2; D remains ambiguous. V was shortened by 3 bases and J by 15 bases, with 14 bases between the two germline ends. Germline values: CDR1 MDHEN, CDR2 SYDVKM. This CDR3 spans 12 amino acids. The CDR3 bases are TGTGCCAGCAGTTTGGGGATAGGGCCAATGTTTTTT. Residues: CASSLGIGPMFF.

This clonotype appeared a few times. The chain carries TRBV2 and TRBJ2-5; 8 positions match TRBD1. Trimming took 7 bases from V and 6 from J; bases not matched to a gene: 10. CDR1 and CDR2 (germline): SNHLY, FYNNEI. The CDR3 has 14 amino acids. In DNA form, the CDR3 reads TGTGCCAGCACCCTTGGACAGGGAAGACAGACCCAGTACTTC. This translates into CASTLGQGRQTQYF.

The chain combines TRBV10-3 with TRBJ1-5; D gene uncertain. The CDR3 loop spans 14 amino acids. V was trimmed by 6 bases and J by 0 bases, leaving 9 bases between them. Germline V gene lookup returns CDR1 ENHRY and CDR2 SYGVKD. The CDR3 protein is CAIRGGDSNQPQHF. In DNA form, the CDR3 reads TGTGCCATCAGGGGCGGCGATAGCAATCAGCCCCAGCATTTT.

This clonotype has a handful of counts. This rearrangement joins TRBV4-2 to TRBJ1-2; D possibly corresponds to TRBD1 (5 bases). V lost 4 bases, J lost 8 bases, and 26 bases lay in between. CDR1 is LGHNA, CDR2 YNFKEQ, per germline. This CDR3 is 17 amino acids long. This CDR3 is CASSPSAFRAPLQGYTF. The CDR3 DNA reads TGTGCCAGCAGCCCCTCTGCGTTCAGGGCTCCCCTTCAAGGCTACACCTTC.

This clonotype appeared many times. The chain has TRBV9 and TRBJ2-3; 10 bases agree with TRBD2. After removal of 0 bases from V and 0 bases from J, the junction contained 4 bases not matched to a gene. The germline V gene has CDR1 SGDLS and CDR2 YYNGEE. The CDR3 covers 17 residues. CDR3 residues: CASSVGLAGGSTDTQYF. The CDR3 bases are TGTGCCAGCAGCGTAGGACTAGCGGGTGGGAGCACAGATACGCAGTATTTT.

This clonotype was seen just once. CDR3 in amino acids: CASSWNSGTGVFHEQYF. Here the CDR3 DNA reads TGCGCCAGCAGCTGGAACTCAGGGACAGGGGTTTTCCACGAGCAGTACTTC. This chain connects TRBV5-1 to TRBJ2-7; 10 bases align to TRBD1. Germline V gene lookup returns CDR1 SGHRS and CDR2 YFSETQ. This CDR3 contains 17 residues. With 3 bases clipped from V and 5 bases from J, the junction kept 14 bases outside the gene matches.